The 31 T cell receptor beta chains presented below share a single source sample, sequenced in a study of blood T cell repertoires in COVID-19. Clones were read by immunoSEQ multiplex PCR, and TCRdb kept only the in-frame ones, dropping some. The repertoire holds around 190,000 clones, 75% to 85% seen once, with 17% in the top ten. The sample comprised PBMCs or T cells enriched from blood (not recorded which). The receptor set was obtained from a woman aged 45-59 years with acute COVID-19.

This clone appeared a few times. CDR3 DNA sequence: TGCGCCAGCAGCTTGACTAGCGACACTGAAGCTTTCTTT. Amino acids: CASSLTSDTEAFF. The chain has TRBV5-1 and TRBJ1-1; D gene ambiguous. CDR3 length: 13 residues. V was cut by 1 base and J by 3 bases, with 7 bases left in between. Germline V CDR1 and CDR2: SGHRS, YFSETQ.

This sequence joins TRBV15 and TRBJ1-2; unclear D gene. The V and J ends lost 0 bases and 6 bases respectively, with 14 bases between them. The CDR3 spans 15 residues. CDR1 is LNHNV, CDR2 YYDKDF, per germline (reference sequence). The CDR3 loop is CATSRESAGGNGYTF. The CDR3 nucleotides are TGTGCCACCAGCAGAGAATCGGCAGGAGGAAATGGCTACACCTTC. The whole variable domain, filled in from reference TRBV15 and TRBJ1-2, reads DAMVIQNPRYQVTQFGKPVTLSCSQTLNHNVMYWYQQKSSQAPKLLFHYYDKDFNNEADTPDNFQSRRPNTSFCFLDIRSPGLGDTAMYLCATSRESAGGNGYTFGSGTRLTVV.

This clone was detected only once. This chain uses TRBV30 with TRBJ2-1, with 14 bases aligning to TRBD2. There are 15 residues in the CDR3. The V and J ends lost 0 bases and 8 bases, in that order; junction bases with no gene match: 3. The germline V gene has CDR1 GTSNPN and CDR2 SVGIG (reference sequence). CDR3 residues: CAWSVGLAGGYEQFF. In DNA, the CDR3 is TGTGCCTGGAGTGTAGGACTAGCGGGGGGTTATGAGCAGTTCTTC. The full variable domain, its missing parts supplied by reference TRBV30 and TRBJ2-1, is SQTIHQWPATLVQPVGSPLSLECTVEGTSNPNLYWYRQAAGRGLQLLFYSVGIGQISSEVPQNLSASRPQDRQFILSSKKLLLSDSGFYLCAWSVGLAGGYEQFFGPGTRLTVL.

J is TRBJ2-1 and V is TRBV7-9, with a tentative D call TRBD1 (5 bases). Germline V gene data show CDR1 as SEHNR and CDR2 as FQNEAQ (reference sequence). The CDR3 totals 12 residues. Between the trimmed V and J ends, which lost 5 bases and 3 bases, there was a span of 5 bases. CDR3 in DNA: TGTGCCAGCAGCGACAGCTACAATGAGCAGTTCTTC. Protein product: CASSDSYNEQFF.

The chain links TRBV24-1 to TRBJ2-7; TRBD1 matches 7 bases. This CDR3 is 14 amino acids long. V gave up 10 bases and J gave up 2 bases; unmatched junction bases: 10. Per germline, CDR1 KGHDR and CDR2 SFDVKD. The CDR3 DNA sequence: TGTGCCACAAGGATAATGAGGGGGCCCTACGAGCAGTACGTC. It is translated as CATRIMRGPYEQYV.

This rearrangement joins TRBV18 to TRBJ2-1; TRBD1 agrees at 7 bases. This CDR3 is 14 amino acids long. The germline CDR1 and CDR2 sequences are KGHSH and LQKENI. The ends lost 4 bases at V and 5 bases at J; junction bases unmatched: 5. The CDR3 loop reads CASSLLTGNNEQFF. DNA for the CDR3: TGTGCCAGCTCACTTCTGACAGGGAACAATGAGCAGTTCTTC.

The chain has TRBV6-2 or TRBV6-3 and TRBJ2-3; 9 bases match TRBD1. This CDR3 has 16 residues. CDR1 is MNHEY and CDR2 is SVGEGT in the germline V gene. The ends lost 8 bases at V and 0 bases at J; junction bases unmatched: 9. The CDR3 is CASCPDRGSSTDTQYF. The CDR3 DNA reads as TGTGCCAGCTGCCCTGACAGGGGGAGTAGCACAGATACGCAGTATTTT.

This chain joins TRBV14 and TRBJ2-5; 8 bases are a match to TRBD1. The J segment lost 3 bases and the V segment lost 4 bases, leaving 7 bases of the junction unmatched. CDR1 SGHDN and CDR2 FVKESK come from the germline V gene. The CDR3 extends over 15 amino acids. CDR3 nucleotides: TGTGCCAGCAGCCTAAACAGGGGGGCCGAAGAGACCCAGTACTTC. Protein product: CASSLNRGAEETQYF.

The count of this clone is one. This chain links TRBV3-1 (or the pseudogene TRBV3-2) with TRBJ1-4, with 7 bases matching TRBD1. The V gene's germline CDR1 is LGHDT and CDR2 YNNKEL (reference sequence). The length of the CDR3 is 17 residues. V shed 6 bases, J shed 2 bases, and the junction held 12 bases outside the gene matches. This chain's CDR3 is CASSDRALVGTNEKLFF. CDR3 bases: TGTGCCAGCAGTGACAGGGCGCTTGTGGGGACTAATGAAAAACTGTTTTTT.

This sequence joins TRBV29-1 and TRBJ1-5; D is perhaps TRBD1 (6 bases). The CDR3 runs to 13 residues. Germline loops: CDR1 SQVTM, CDR2 ANQGSEA. V was shortened by 8 bases and J by 7 bases, with 18 bases between the two germline ends. CDR3 DNA: TGCAGCACCCTGGGGGGGGCGGGGCAGCCCCAGCATTTT. It specifies CSTLGGAGQPQHF.

The chain uses TRBV19 and TRBJ1-5; TRBD1 is a possible D gene (6 bases). Germline V gene data show CDR1 as LNHDA and CDR2 as SQIVND (reference sequence). The germline V and J ends were trimmed by 5 bases and 6 bases, with 14 bases remaining between them. CDR3 length: 14 residues. The CDR3 nucleotides read TGTGCCAGTAGTGGGGGCGAAGGATTTCAGCCCCAGCATTTT. This encodes CASSGGEGFQPQHF.

The chain uses TRBV3-1 (or the pseudogene TRBV3-2) and TRBJ1-2, with 10 bases matching TRBD1. In germline, CDR1 is LGHDT, CDR2 YNNKEL (reference sequence). This CDR3 has 15 amino acids. V shed 1 base and J 7 bases; nucleotides not matched to a gene: 6. CDR3 in amino acids: CASSQGQGASGGYTF. The CDR3 DNA follows: TGTGCCAGCAGCCAAGGACAGGGGGCGTCGGGTGGCTACACCTTC.

V usage is TRBV6-5 and J usage is TRBJ1-1; D not resolved. The germline CDR1 and CDR2 sequences are MNHEY and SVGAGI. V was clipped by 0 bases and J by 5 bases, with 13 bases between them. The length of the CDR3 is 15 residues. CDR3 coding DNA: TGTGCCAGCAGTTACTCGCTTGGCTTCGGGACTGAAGCTTTCTTT. This gives the protein CASSYSLGFGTEAFF.

This clone was seen only a few times. The chain joins TRBV7-6 to TRBJ1-1, with 7 bases that match TRBD1. CDR1 and CDR2 from the germline V gene are SGHVS and FNYEAQ. The V segment lost 1 base and the J segment 4 bases; nucleotides outside the gene matches: 0. There are 13 residues in the CDR3. The CDR3 protein is CASSLGQGTEAFF. Here the CDR3 DNA reads TGTGCCAGCAGCTTAGGACAGGGCACTGAAGCTTTCTTT. Filled out from reference TRBV7-6 and TRBJ1-1, the complete variable domain reads GAGVSQSPRYKVTKRGQDVALRCDPISGHVSLYWYRQALGQGPEFLTYFNYEAQQDKSGLPNDRFSAERPEGSISTLTIQRTEQRDSAMYRCASSLGQGTEAFFGQGTRLTVV.

This clone occurred once. The chain links TRBV10-3 to TRBJ1-3, with D maybe TRBD1 (6 bases). CDR1 ENHRY and CDR2 SYGVKD come from the germline V gene. The CDR3 totals 16 residues. Trimming took 10 bases from V and 0 from J, leaving 19 bases between them. The chain's CDR3 is CATNGGALISGNTIYF. CDR3 bases: TGTGCCACCAATGGGGGGGCCTTGATCTCTGGAAACACCATATATTTT.

This clone was found a few times. In DNA form, the CDR3 reads TGTGCCAGCAGCTTAGACATGAATCAGCCCCAGCATTTT. Protein sequence: CASSLDMNQPQHF. The genes are TRBV7-9 and TRBJ1-5; D is unresolved. V lost 1 base to trimming and J lost 4 bases, with 5 bases between them. Germline CDR1 is SEHNR and CDR2 is FQNEAQ (reference sequence). The CDR3 is 13 amino acids.

This clone was counted a few times. The chain employs TRBV10-3 and TRBJ2-1, with 12 positions matching TRBD2. V was pared by 8 bases and J by 2 bases, with 7 bases of the junction left unmatched. CDR1 and CDR2 (germline): ENHRY, SYGVKD. CDR3 length: 16 residues. CDR3 in DNA: TGTGCCATCCCTCGACTAGCGGGGGTAGCCTACAATGAGCAGTTCTTC. Translated: CAIPRLAGVAYNEQFF.

The chain employs TRBV28 and TRBJ2-5; 7 bases align to TRBD1. Germline lookup yields CDR1 MDHEN and CDR2 SYDVKM. V trimming: 7 bases; J trimming: 4 bases; junction bases outside the gene matches: 9. The CDR3 is made up of 14 amino acids. In DNA, the CDR3 is TGTGCCAGCATTACGGGACGGACAGGAGAGACCCAGTACTTC. Its translation is CASITGRTGETQYF.

This clone appeared once. The V and J genes are TRBV3-1 (or the pseudogene TRBV3-2) and TRBJ1-2, with D possibly TRBD1 on 5 matching bases. Per the germline V gene, CDR1 is LGHDT and CDR2 is YNNKEL (reference sequence). Trimming left V 1 base short and J 4 bases short, with 13 bases between. This CDR3 spans 15 amino acids. The CDR3 DNA sequence: TGTGCCAGCAGCCAAGGCCCGGGGAGGGGCTATGGCTACACCTTC. Translating it yields CASSQGPGRGYGYTF.

The V and J genes are TRBV4-1 and TRBJ2-1; 8 bases are a match to TRBD2. Looked up from germline, CDR1 is MGHRA and CDR2 is YSYEKL. Losses at the gene ends were 6 bases for V and 10 bases for J; bases not matched to a gene: 17. This CDR3 has 16 residues. CDR3 amino acids: CASRNPRELAGSEQFF. CDR3 DNA: TGCGCCAGCAGAAACCCTAGGGAGCTAGCGGGCTCCGAGCAGTTCTTC.

This chain joins TRBV25-1 and TRBJ1-1, with D unclear. Trimming stripped 3 bases from V and 1 base from J, with 6 bases between. The CDR3 is 13 amino acids. Germline lookup yields CDR1 MGHDK and CDR2 SYGVNS. The CDR3 DNA follows: TGTGCCAGCAGTGAGGAGAGGAACACTGAAGCTTTCTTT. Protein product: CASSEERNTEAFF.

The V gene is TRBV5-1, the J gene TRBJ2-1, with D maybe TRBD1 (5 bases). CDR3 length equals 17 residues. Germline V gene data show CDR1 as SGHRS and CDR2 as YFSETQ. Trimming shortened V by 1 base and J by 3 bases, and 17 bases separated the two germline ends. The CDR3 sequence: CASSLYSQGKSYNEQFF. CDR3 DNA sequence: TGCGCCAGCAGCTTGTATTCCCAGGGTAAGAGCTACAATGAGCAGTTCTTC.

This clone was recorded a few times. V usage is TRBV2 and J usage is TRBJ2-2, with 9 bases fitting TRBD1. Germline CDR1 is SNHLY and CDR2 is FYNNEI. The CDR3 is made up of 14 amino acids. J gave up 7 bases and V 8 bases, and 8 bases lay outside the gene matches. The DNA for the CDR3 is TGTGCCAGCCTCCGGGACAGGGTTTTCGGGGAGCTGTTTTTT. Encoded protein: CASLRDRVFGELFF. The whole variable domain, filled in from reference TRBV2 and TRBJ2-2, reads EPEVTQTPSHQVTQMGQEVILRCVPISNHLYFYWYRQILGQKVEFLVSFYNNEISEKSEIFDDQFSVERPDGSNFTLKIRSTKLEDSAMYFCASLRDRVFGELFFGEGSRLTVL.

The V and J genes are TRBV5-1 and TRBJ2-5; TRBD1 aligns across 7 bases. V trimming: 4 bases; J trimming: 4 bases; junction bases outside the gene matches: 10. The CDR3 has 15 residues. Looked up from germline, CDR1 is SGHRS and CDR2 is YFSETQ. In nucleotides, the CDR3 is TGCGCCAGCAGCCGTAGTAGACAGGGACGAGAGACCCAGTACTTC. Its translation is CASSRSRQGRETQYF.

The rearrangement uses TRBV11-3 and TRBJ2-5; tentatively, D is TRBD2 (5 bases). CDR3 length: 12 residues. The germline gives CDR1 SGHNT, CDR2 YENEEA. Trimming cost V 11 bases and J 3 bases, with 13 bases left between them. As DNA, the CDR3 is TGTGCCCGCCGGGGAGTGGAAGAGACCCAGTACTTC. The encoded protein is CARRGVEETQYF.

The chain is built from TRBV2 and TRBJ2-3; unclear D gene. Germline loops: CDR1 SNHLY, CDR2 FYNNEI. CDR3 length: 13 residues. V was pared by 7 bases and J by 7 bases, with 15 bases between. For the CDR3, the DNA is TGTGCCAGCACTCTAGGCCCCACGTATACGCAGTATTTT. Residues: CASTLGPTYTQYF.

The rearrangement links TRBV7-8 to TRBJ2-3; TRBD1 is a possible D gene (5 bases). Germline CDR1 is SGHVS and CDR2 is FQNEAQ. This CDR3 contains 16 residues. The germline V and J ends were trimmed by 5 bases and 6 bases, with 21 bases remaining between them. CDR3 DNA sequence: TGTGCCAGCAGCCCAGGGCTGCGGTCGGCGGCGGATACGCAGTATTTT. This encodes CASSPGLRSAADTQYF.

J is TRBJ2-7 and V is TRBV6-1, with a weak D call TRBD1 (7 bases). Germline V gives CDR1 MNHNS, CDR2 SASEGT. The CDR3 is 14 residues long. V was cut by 2 bases and J by 7 bases, with 15 bases left in between. CDR3 sequence reads: CASSEQGGLSEQYV. The CDR3 DNA sequence: TGTGCCAGCAGTGAACAGGGGGGCCTTTCAGAGCAGTACGTC.

This chain uses TRBV19 with TRBJ2-3; 7 bases agree with TRBD2. The length of the CDR3 is 18 residues. J was trimmed by 6 bases and V by 3 bases; bases with no gene match: 18. The germline V gene has CDR1 LNHDA and CDR2 SQIVND (reference sequence). CDR3 sequence reads: CASSITSATIYGGDTQYF. DNA for the CDR3: TGTGCCAGTAGTATTACCAGCGCTACTATATACGGGGGGGATACGCAGTATTTT.

This clone was observed a few times. The chain employs TRBV6-1 and TRBJ2-5, with 7 positions matching TRBD1. The germline CDR1 and CDR2 sequences are MNHNS and SASEGT. This CDR3 comprises 15 residues. V was pared by 2 bases and J by 2 bases, with 5 bases of the junction left unmatched. The CDR3 coding sequence is TGTGCCAGCAGTGAAAGGGCAGGGGGTCAAGAGACCCAGTACTTC. Its translation is CASSERAGGQETQYF.

J is TRBJ2-3 and V is TRBV6-5; 9 bases agree with TRBD1. Per the germline V gene, CDR1 is MNHEY and CDR2 is SVGAGI. The CDR3 totals 15 residues. V gave up 2 bases and J gave up 5 bases; unmatched junction bases: 5. CDR3 DNA: TGTGCCAGCAGTTACGGGACAGGGTTCGGAGATACGCAGTATTTT. Protein sequence: CASSYGTGFGDTQYF.